This T cell receptor beta chain was obtained from a study of shared T cell receptors in the human thymus. V gave up 4 bases and J gave up 6 bases; unmatched junction bases: 4. Germline V gene sequence: CDR1 SGHTA, CDR2 FQGNSA. The CDR3 runs to 17 residues. TCRdb keeps only in-frame clones here, not all; method: immunoSEQ multiplex PCR. The sample shows approximately 760,000 clones, 70% to 90% of them seen only once. The sample was also reused in another study, on human thymus T cells. This second study says: Congenital heart defects were the reason for the corrective surgery that the donors, healthy Finnish infants, were having. Corrective cardiac surgery supplied the resected thymus tissue. Seemingly biased V and J gene usage marked thymic and blood repertoires. What related research reported was that thymic repertoires overlapped highly among unrelated individuals.

What was sequenced was thymocytes. This TCR derives from a girl under three years old with a congenital heart defect. The V call is TRBV7-2, the J call TRBJ2-6, with 15 bases matching TRBD2. This CDR3 reads CASSWGLAGGQANVLTF. CDR3 DNA sequence: TGTGCCAGCAGCTGGGGACTAGCGGGGGGACAGGCCAACGTCCTGACTTTC. Supplemented by reference TRBV7-2 and TRBJ2-6, the full variable domain reads GAGVSQSPSNKVTEKGKDVELRCDPISGHTALYWYRQSLGQGLEFLIYFQGNSAPDKSGLPSDRFSAERTGGSVSTLTIQRTQQEDSAVYLCASSWGLAGGQANVLTFGAGSRLTVL.